Given below is one TCR beta chain in context. The sample comes from a study of PD-L1 blockade in urothelial cancer. Study in general: Male patients with bladder-origin urothelial cancer numbered most of the 29. Patients had been given 0 to 3 earlier chemotherapy regimens. Blood analysis occurred 3 weeks (second dose) and 6 weeks after treatment start. Peripheral blood specimens exhibited a median yield of approximately 140,000 T cells.

Germline V gene sequence: CDR1 MNHNY, CDR2 SVGAGI (reference sequence). V was pared by 6 bases and J by 4 bases, with 7 bases of the junction left unmatched. The CDR3 runs to 15 residues. The protocol was immunoSEQ multiplex PCR, while the TCRdb copy is restricted to in-frame clones and leaves out a portion. The table includes about 76,000 clones, more than 85% detected once. The time point was: peripheral blood 6 weeks after treatment start. This clonotype was obtained from a woman older than 75 with urothelial cancer. Sequencing was performed on PBMCs, taken around atezolizumab (anti-PD-L1) treatment. The chain combines TRBV6-6 with TRBJ2-1; 9 nucleotides match TRBD2. CDR3 sequence reads: CASRLGRGGYNEQFF. DNA of the CDR3: TGTGCCAGCAGGCTGGGGCGGGGGGGGTACAATGAGCAGTTCTTC.